Many counts were recorded for the clone carrying this TCR beta chain. Per germline, CDR1 SGHRS and CDR2 YFSETQ. This CDR3 is 16 amino acids long. V lost 5 bases to trimming and J lost 7 bases; unmatched junction nucleotides: 10. The data are from a study of spatial heterogeneity in lung cancer. This sample's time point: sample taken at primary tumor resection. The donor population consisted of more than 55 patients with untreated, early-stage non-small cell lung cancer. Whole RNA was taken from tumor, nontumor lung or frozen PBMC; it was then sequenced unsorted. TCR cDNA molecules each had a unique molecular identifier. TCRdb redid the calling of the 5' RACE reads with MiXCR, one entry per CDR3 protein. The table has over 5,500 distinct CDR3 sequences, less than 9.5% seen once.

This clonotype was obtained from a female donor with early-stage non-small cell lung cancer. V usage is TRBV5-1 and J usage is TRBJ1-6; the match to TRBD1 covers 9 bases. Sequencing used normal lung tissue next to the tumor, obtained at surgery. The CDR3 nucleotides read TGCGCCAGCAGGAACACACCGGGACAGGGAAATTCACCCCTCCACTTT. Its protein product is CASRNTPGQGNSPLHF.